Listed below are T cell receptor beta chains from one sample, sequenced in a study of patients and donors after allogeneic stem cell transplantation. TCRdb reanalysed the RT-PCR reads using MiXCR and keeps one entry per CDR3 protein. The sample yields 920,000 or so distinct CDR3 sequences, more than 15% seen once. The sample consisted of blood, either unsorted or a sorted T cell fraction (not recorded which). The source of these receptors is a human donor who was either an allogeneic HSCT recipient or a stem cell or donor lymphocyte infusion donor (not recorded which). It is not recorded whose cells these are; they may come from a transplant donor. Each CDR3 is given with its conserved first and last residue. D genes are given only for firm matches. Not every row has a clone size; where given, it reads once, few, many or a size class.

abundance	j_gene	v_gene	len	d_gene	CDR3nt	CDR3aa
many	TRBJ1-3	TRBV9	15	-	TGTGCCAGCAGCGTCACAGAATACTCTGGAAACACCATATATTTT	CASSVTEYSGNTIYF
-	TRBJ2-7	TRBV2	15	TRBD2	TGTGCCATCACGACAGGACTAGCGGGTGGATACGAGCAGTACTTC	CAITTGLAGGYEQYF
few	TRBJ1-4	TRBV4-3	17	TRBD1	TGCGCCAGCAGCCAAGAACAGGGGGCGCGAGGTAATGAAAAACTGTTTTTT	CASSQEQGARGNEKLFF
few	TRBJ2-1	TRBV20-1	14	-	TGCAGTGCAGCTACTGATGGCTCCTACAATGAGCAGTTCTTC	CSAATDGSYNEQFF
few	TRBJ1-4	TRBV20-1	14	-	TGCAGTGCATCCCGACCGGGAACTAATGAAAAACTGTTTTTT	CSASRPGTNEKLFF
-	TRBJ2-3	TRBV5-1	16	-	TGCGCCAGCACCGCCAATGCAGGGATGAGCACAGATACGCAGTATTTT	CASTANAGMSTDTQYF
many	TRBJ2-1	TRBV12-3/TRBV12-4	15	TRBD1	TGTGCCAGCAGTCCAAGAGCCACAGGGGTAAATGAGCAGTTCTTC	CASSPRATGVNEQFF
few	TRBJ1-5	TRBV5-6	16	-	TGTGCCAGCAGCTCAGAATCCGGGACCGCCGAGGAGCCCCAGCATTTT	CASSSESGTAEEPQHF
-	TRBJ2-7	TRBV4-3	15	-	TGCGCCAGCAGCCAACAAGACAGGAGCTCCTACGAGCAGTACTTC	CASSQQDRSSYEQYF
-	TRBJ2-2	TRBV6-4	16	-	TGTGCCAGCAGTAGTTCCACCCGTACGAACACCGGGGAGCTGTTTTTT	CASSSSTRTNTGELFF
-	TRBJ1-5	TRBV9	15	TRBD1	TGTGCCAGCAGCGTAGAGGGGGCCCAAAATCAGCCCCAGCATTTT	CASSVEGAQNQPQHF
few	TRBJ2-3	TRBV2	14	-	TGTGCCAGCAGTCAGGGATTCAGCACAGATACGCAGTATTTT	CASSQGFSTDTQYF
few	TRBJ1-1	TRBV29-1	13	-	TGCAGCGTAACAGGGTTCTGGAACACTGAAGCTTTCTTT	CSVTGFWNTEAFF
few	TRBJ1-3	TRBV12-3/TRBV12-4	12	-	TGTGCCAGCAGTTCGGGGGTAGACACCATATATTTT	CASSSGVDTIYF
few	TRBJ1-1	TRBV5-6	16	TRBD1	TGTGCCAGCAGCATACCGGGACAGGGACAGAACACTGAAGCTTTCTTT	CASSIPGQGQNTEAFF
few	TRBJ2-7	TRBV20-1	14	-	TGCAGTGCTGGGGCAAGGACTGTTTTCTCCGAGCAGTACTTC	CSAGARTVFSEQYF
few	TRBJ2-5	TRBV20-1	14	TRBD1	TGCAGTGCTAGAGATGGGACAGCTCAAGAGACCCAGTACTTC	CSARDGTAQETQYF
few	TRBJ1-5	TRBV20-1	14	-	TGCAGTGCTAGTGCTGGGTATAGCAATCAGCCCCAGCATTTT	CSASAGYSNQPQHF
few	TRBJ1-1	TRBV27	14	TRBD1	TGTGCCAGCAGGGACAGGGTGCGGGGCACTGAAGCTTTCTTT	CASRDRVRGTEAFF
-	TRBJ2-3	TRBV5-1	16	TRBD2	TGCGCCAGCAGCTACAGCGGGGGGGCCAAGACGGATACGCAGTATTTT	CASSYSGGAKTDTQYF
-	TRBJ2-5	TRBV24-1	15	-	TGTGCCACCAGTGATCGAAAACAGGGCCGAGAGACCCAGTACTTC	CATSDRKQGRETQYF
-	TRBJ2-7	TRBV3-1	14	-	TGTGCCAGCAGCCACCGAGGGACCCGCTACGAGCAGTACTTC	CASSHRGTRYEQYF
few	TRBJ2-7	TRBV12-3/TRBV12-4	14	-	TGTGCCAGCAGTTTGAGACAGGGAGGGAGAGAGCAGTACTTC	CASSLRQGGREQYF
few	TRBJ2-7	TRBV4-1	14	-	TGCGCCAGCAGCCAATCCCCCCAGGCAATCGAGCAGTACTTC	CASSQSPQAIEQYF
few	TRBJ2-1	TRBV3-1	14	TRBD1	TGTGCCAGCAGCCAGGACAGGGTAGTCAATGAGCAGTTCTTC	CASSQDRVVNEQFF
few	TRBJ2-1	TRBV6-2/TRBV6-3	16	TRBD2	TGTGCCAGCAGTTACTCAGGGACTAGCGGAAGCCATGAGCAGTTCTTC	CASSYSGTSGSHEQFF
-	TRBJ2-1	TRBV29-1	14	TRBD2	TGCAGCGTTGAGTGGCCTAGCGGGGCCCATGAGCAGTTCTTC	CSVEWPSGAHEQFF
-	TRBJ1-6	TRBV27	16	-	TGTGCCAGCAGTTTGACGGCGAGCTCCTATAATTCACCCCTCCACTTT	CASSLTASSYNSPLHF
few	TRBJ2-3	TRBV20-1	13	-	TGCAGTGCCACCGGGACTCGCACAGATACGCAGTATTTT	CSATGTRTDTQYF
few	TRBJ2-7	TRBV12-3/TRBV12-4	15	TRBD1	TGTGCCAGCAGCGCCCGGACAGGCCCAATCTACGAGCAGTACTTC	CASSARTGPIYEQYF
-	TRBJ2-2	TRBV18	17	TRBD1	TGTGCCAGCTCACCAAGGACAGGGGGCCCGAACACCGGGGAGCTGTTTTTT	CASSPRTGGPNTGELFF
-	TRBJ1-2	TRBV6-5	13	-	TGTGCCAGCAGTTACGTGGGGAACTATGGCTACACCTTC	CASSYVGNYGYTF
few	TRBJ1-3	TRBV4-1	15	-	TGCGCCAGCAGCCAAGATGGGGTGAACGGAAACACCATATATTTT	CASSQDGVNGNTIYF
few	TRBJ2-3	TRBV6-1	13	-	TGTGCCACCTGCGCAGGGGGGACAGATACGCAGTATTTT	CATCAGGTDTQYF
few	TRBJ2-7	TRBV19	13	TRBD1	TGTGCCAGTAGTATCCGGGGACAGGGGAAGCAGTACTTC	CASSIRGQGKQYF
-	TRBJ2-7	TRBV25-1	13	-	TGTGCCAGTAAACAGGGCGCGACCTCCGAGCAGTACTTC	CASKQGATSEQYF
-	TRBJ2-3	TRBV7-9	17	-	TGTGCCAGCAGCTTAGGGGCTATTGGACTCAGCACAGATACGCAGTATTTT	CASSLGAIGLSTDTQYF
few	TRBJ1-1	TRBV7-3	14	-	TGTGCCAGCAAACCCCGGGGAGAAAACACTGAAGCTTTCTTT	CASKPRGENTEAFF
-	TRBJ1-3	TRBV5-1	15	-	TGCGCCAGCAGCTTGGAAGGGGTTGGAGGAAACACCATATATTTT	CASSLEGVGGNTIYF
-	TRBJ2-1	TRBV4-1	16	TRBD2	TGCGCCAGCAGCCAAGCCGGGACTAGCGGGGAACATGAGCAGTTCTTC	CASSQAGTSGEHEQFF
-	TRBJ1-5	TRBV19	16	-	TGTGCCAGTAGTATAGATCGGCGTCCCGTCGGGGGTACCCAGCATTTT	CASSIDRRPVGGTQHF
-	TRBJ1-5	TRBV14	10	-	TGTGCCCCCGACGAAGAGCCCCAGCATTTT	CAPDEEPQHF
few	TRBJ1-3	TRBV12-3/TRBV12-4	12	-	TGTGCCAGCAGGCTCAGGGGAAACACCATATATTTT	CASRLRGNTIYF
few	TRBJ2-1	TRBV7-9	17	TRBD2	TGTGCCAGCAGCTTTGGGGGACTAGCGGGGGATTACAATGAGCAGTTCTTC	CASSFGGLAGDYNEQFF
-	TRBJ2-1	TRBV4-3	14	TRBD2	TGCGCCAGCAGCCACGGGCGGGGGGACAATGAGCAGTTCTTC	CASSHGRGDNEQFF
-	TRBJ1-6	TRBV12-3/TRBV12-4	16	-	TGTGCCAGCAGTTTAACTAGTGGCCCCGGAGGTTCACCCCTCCACTTT	CASSLTSGPGGSPLHF
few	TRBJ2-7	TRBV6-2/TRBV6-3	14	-	TGTGCCAGCAGTTACACGCAGAGATACTACGAGCAGTACTTC	CASSYTQRYYEQYF
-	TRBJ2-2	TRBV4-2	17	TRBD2	TGTGCCAGCACCCTCCTATTAGCGGGGTCGAACACCGGGGAGCTGTTTTTT	CASTLLLAGSNTGELFF
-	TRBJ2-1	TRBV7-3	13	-	TGTGCCAGCAGCTTGTATGGGGTGAATGAGCAGTTCTTC	CASSLYGVNEQFF
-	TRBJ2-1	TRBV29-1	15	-	TGCAGCGTGGGGGCGCGGGGGTTGAAGGGAAATGAGCAGTTCTTC	CSVGARGLKGNEQFF
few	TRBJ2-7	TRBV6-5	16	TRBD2	TGTGCCAGCAGTTACCTTACGGGAGGGCCTCTCTACGAGCAGTACTTC	CASSYLTGGPLYEQYF
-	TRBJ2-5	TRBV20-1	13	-	TGCAGTGCTAGAGGGTTGGGGGAAGAGACCCAGTACTTC	CSARGLGEETQYF
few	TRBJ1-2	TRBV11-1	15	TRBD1	TGTGCCAGCAGCTTTCCGGGACAGGGGGCCAGAGGCTACACCTTC	CASSFPGQGARGYTF
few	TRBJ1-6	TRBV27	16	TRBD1	TGTGCCAGCAGTCTAATTGACAGGGGCGGAAACTCACCCCTCCACTTT	CASSLIDRGGNSPLHF